This record covers a single T cell receptor (beta chain). The data belong to a study of control samples from healthy donors and cancer patients. CDR3 length: 14 amino acids. The V end was cut by 0 bases, the J end by 3 bases, with 9 bases between. Looked up from germline, CDR1 is SGHRS and CDR2 is YFSETQ. The data were produced by immunoSEQ multiplex PCR, yet TCRdb's version contains in-frame clones alone and is incomplete. The table has about 79,000 clones, roughly 93% seen once. The sample taken for sequencing was PBMCs. The genes are TRBV5-1 and TRBJ1-1; D call uncertain. The sequence was obtained from a woman aged 40 to 50 with lung cancer. The CDR3 sequence: CASSLEGMYTEAFF. CDR3 coding DNA: TGCGCCAGCAGCTTGGAAGGGATGTACACTGAAGCTTTCTTT. The full variable domain, its missing parts supplied by reference TRBV5-1 and TRBJ1-1, is KAGVTQTPRYLIKTRGQQVTLSCSPISGHRSVSWYQQTPGQGLQFLFEYFSETQRNKGNFPGRFSGRQFSNSRSEMNVSTLELGDSALYLCASSLEGMYTEAFFGQGTRLTVV.